The subject of this entry is one T cell receptor beta chain. Its antigen is currently unknown. The authors loaded roughly 200 ng DNA, roughly 27,000 T cell genomes, into sorted-subset replicate PCRs. As handled by the study authors: In the immunoSEQ data, sequences were junction-only and lacked quality scores, so filtering differed. Profiling relied on immunoSEQ multiplex PCR, and the TCRdb table lists in-frame clones only, not all of them. V, J and clone size are taken as reported in that table, and D and trimming were inferred from the DNA itself. The sample lists about 800,000 clones, about 96% occurring once. The CDR3 covers 13 residues. The germline V gene encodes CDR1 SQVTM and CDR2 ANQGSEA. Between the trimmed V and J ends, which lost 4 bases and 0 bases, there was a span of 8 bases. This sample is part of a study of shared clonotypes between healthy human individuals. Study-wide findings and caveats: When naive CD4 clonotypes were compared across four donors, 4% to 6.5% were shared.

The naive CD8 subset, CD45RO-negative cells positively selected for CCR7, excluded terminally differentiated effector memory CD45RA+ cells. Adult donors, all healthy and HIV-negative, had no recent acute infections or vaccinations. The V gene is TRBV29-1, the J gene TRBJ2-3; D is uncertain. Sequencing was done on a sample of naive CD8+ T cells sorted from blood. This TCR derives from a man aged 30-40 years in good health. The CDR3, as DNA: TGCAGCGTTGTTCCCATAAGCACAGATACGCAGTATTTT. This codes for CSVVPISTDTQYF.